These 21 T cell receptor beta chains originate from one sample sequenced in a study of T cells in localized non-small cell lung cancer. The protocol was immunoSEQ multiplex PCR, while the TCRdb copy is restricted to in-frame clones and leaves out a portion. The sample includes roughly 16,000 clones, roughly 82% of them seen just once. The specimen was peripheral blood, collected before any cancer treatment. The receptors shown here come from a male donor older than 55 with stage I lung adenocarcinoma.

The CDR3 is CASSLTQGTQETQYF. CDR3 sequence (DNA): TGTGCCAGCAGCTTAACCCAGGGGACCCAAGAGACCCAGTACTTC. The chain uses TRBV7-6 and TRBJ2-5; D may be TRBD1 (6 bases). The CDR3 is made up of 15 amino acids. From germline, CDR1 is SGHVS and CDR2 FNYEAQ. V was trimmed by 2 bases and J by 1 base, leaving 11 bases between them.

The chain carries TRBV28 and TRBJ2-7; tentative D call: TRBD2 (5 bases). CDR3 length equals 13 residues. Per germline, CDR1 MDHEN and CDR2 SYDVKM. With 8 bases removed from V and 0 bases from J, the gap between germline ends came to 11 bases. In DNA form, the CDR3 reads TGTGCCAGCCGACCGGGGTCCTCCTACGAGCAGTACTTC. Its translation is CASRPGSSYEQYF.

The chain joins TRBV6-5 to TRBJ2-1; D unresolved. Trimming removed 8 bases at V and 0 bases at J, with 11 bases between. This CDR3 has 14 residues. The germline V gene encodes CDR1 MNHEY and CDR2 SVGAGI. The CDR3 bases are TGTGCCAGCGGGATTGCTAGCTCCTACAATGAGCAGTTCTTC. Translating it yields CASGIASSYNEQFF.

The chain is built from TRBV28 and TRBJ1-5; D is perhaps TRBD1 (6 bases). The ends were cut back, 5 bases at V and 7 bases at J, with 18 bases in the middle. This CDR3 spans 15 amino acids. CDR1 is MDHEN, CDR2 SYDVKM, per germline. The CDR3 loop is CASSTPQGLGQPQHF. DNA for the CDR3: TGTGCCAGCAGTACACCACAGGGTCTGGGGCAGCCCCAGCATTTT.

The chain joins TRBV7-2 to TRBJ1-5, with TRBD1 as a possible D gene (6 bases). In germline, CDR1 is SGHTA, CDR2 FQGNSA. CDR3 length equals 17 residues. V lost 1 base and J lost 4, with 17 bases in between. The CDR3 DNA reads TGTGCCAGCAGCTTAGTGACGGGGGCAGGAGCTAATCAGCCCCAGCATTTT. Residues: CASSLVTGAGANQPQHF.

The chain carries TRBV4-1 and TRBJ1-5, with D hard to call. CDR3 length equals 14 residues. The V gene lost 3 bases and the J gene lost 3 bases, with 9 bases spanning the gap. Germline V gives CDR1 MGHRA, CDR2 YSYEKL. The CDR3 here is CASSQMSLNQPQHF. The CDR3 nucleotides read TGCGCCAGCAGCCAGATGTCTCTCAATCAGCCCCAGCATTTT.

The chain joins TRBV2 to TRBJ1-1; D gene unclear. The V gene lost 2 bases and the J gene lost 6 bases, with 7 bases spanning the gap. The CDR3 has 12 amino acids. The V gene's germline CDR1 is SNHLY and CDR2 FYNNEI. CDR3 protein: CASSETRSEAFF. CDR3 nucleotide sequence: TGTGCCAGCAGTGAAACTCGTTCTGAAGCTTTCTTT. The variable domain in full, completed from reference TRBV2 and TRBJ1-1, reads EPEVTQTPSHQVTQMGQEVILRCVPISNHLYFYWYRQILGQKVEFLVSFYNNEISEKSEIFDDQFSVERPDGSNFTLKIRSTKLEDSAMYFCASSETRSEAFFGQGTRLTVV.

The chain combines TRBV18 with TRBJ2-2; a possible D gene is TRBD1 (6 bases). Trimming took 3 bases from V and 2 from J, leaving 13 bases between them. The CDR3 extends over 16 amino acids. CDR1 and CDR2 from the germline V gene are KGHSH and LQKENI. In nucleotides, the CDR3 is TGTGCCAGCTCACCTTGGCAGGGGTTTAACACCGGGGAGCTGTTTTTT. This sequence encodes CASSPWQGFNTGELFF.

The chain links TRBV15 to TRBJ1-1; 9 bases line up with TRBD1. The V gene end was trimmed by 9 bases and the J gene end by 6 bases; junction bases not matched to a gene: 14. The CDR3 consists of 15 residues. CDR1 and CDR2 from the germline V gene are LNHNV and YYDKDF (reference sequence). The CDR3 DNA is TGTGCCACTACAACAGGGGGCGCGACCGTTCCTGAAGCTTTCTTT. Its protein product is CATTTGGATVPEAFF.

This sequence joins TRBV5-4 and TRBJ2-1, with 8 bases identical to TRBD2. J was trimmed by 0 bases and V by 2 bases; bases with no gene match: 7. CDR1 SGHNT and CDR2 YYREEE come from the germline V gene (reference sequence). This CDR3 comprises 17 residues. The CDR3 here is CASSFSSGTSSYNEQFF. CDR3 in DNA: TGTGCCAGCAGCTTTTCATCCGGGACTAGCTCCTACAATGAGCAGTTCTTC.

The rearrangement joins TRBV7-9 to TRBJ1-5; TRBD1 matches at 10 bases. Looked up from germline, CDR1 is SEHNR and CDR2 is FQNEAQ (reference sequence). V shed 3 bases and J 6 bases; nucleotides not matched to a gene: 5. CDR3 length: 15 amino acids. The CDR3 region is CASSLGQGHVQPQHF. CDR3 coding DNA: TGTGCCAGCAGCTTGGGACAGGGGCACGTTCAGCCCCAGCATTTT.

The chain carries TRBV19 and TRBJ2-7, with 9 bases identical to TRBD1. The CDR3 has 15 amino acids. With V trimmed by 6 bases and J by 7 bases, 13 bases remained unmatched. Germline V CDR1 and CDR2: LNHDA, SQIVND (reference sequence). Here the CDR3 DNA reads TGTGCCAGTAGGCCAAATACAGGGGGCGCGGGGGAGCAGTACTTC. Its protein is CASRPNTGGAGEQYF.

This clone occurred once. The V call is TRBV5-6, the J call TRBJ2-7, with D tentatively TRBD2 (6 bases). Germline loops: CDR1 SGHDT, CDR2 YYEEEE. Trimming cost V 0 bases and J 2 bases, with 12 bases left between them. The CDR3 totals 15 residues. CDR3 bases: TGTGCCAGCAGCTTGGTAGAAGCGGGCGCCTACGAGCAGTACTTC. Translation gives CASSLVEAGAYEQYF.

This clone was recorded a few times. This chain links TRBV10-2 with TRBJ2-3; maybe TRBD1 (5 bases). The CDR3 consists of 15 residues. Trimming took 2 bases from V and 4 from J, leaving 13 bases between them. The germline CDR1 and CDR2 sequences are WSHSY and SAAADI. CDR3 nucleotides: TGCGCCAGCAGTGAGGGTGGGGAAGGGGCAGATACGCAGTATTTT. It encodes CASSEGGEGADTQYF.

This sequence joins TRBV4-1 and TRBJ1-6; D may be TRBD1 (6 bases). CDR1 MGHRA and CDR2 YSYEKL come from the germline V gene. V was pared by 1 base and J by 0 bases, with 13 bases between. This CDR3 comprises 18 residues. The CDR3 bases are TGCGCCAGCAGCCAAGGGGGACACCCGAGCTCCTATAATTCACCCCTCCACTTT. Residues: CASSQGGHPSSYNSPLHF.

This clone was seen a single time. The chain has TRBV5-5 and TRBJ2-5; a weak D match, TRBD2 (6 bases). V was shortened by 4 bases and J by 0 bases, with 19 bases between the two germline ends. Germline assignment: CDR1 SGHKS and CDR2 YYEKEE (reference sequence). The CDR3 sequence is 17 residues long. The CDR3: CASSKGDGGAYQETQYF. Here the CDR3 DNA reads TGTGCCAGCAGCAAAGGGGATGGCGGGGCGTACCAAGAGACCCAGTACTTC.

The J gene is TRBJ2-1, the V gene TRBV10-3; weak D call: TRBD2 (6 bases). The CDR3 length is 17 residues. Germline V lookup: CDR1 ENHRY, CDR2 SYGVKD. The V end lost 0 bases, the J end lost 10 bases, and 22 bases lay between the germline ends. CDR3 loop: CAISESGLTLSGVEQFF. CDR3 coding DNA: TGTGCCATCAGTGAGTCGGGACTGACTCTGTCTGGGGTCGAGCAGTTCTTC.

The V call is TRBV6-5, the J call TRBJ1-1, with D possibly TRBD1 on 5 matching bases. V was cut by 5 bases and J by 5 bases, with 18 bases left in between. CDR1 is MNHEY and CDR2 is SVGAGI in the germline V gene. The CDR3 extends over 15 amino acids. The CDR3 loop is CASSMEDTGGTEAFF. The CDR3 bases are TGTGCCAGCAGTATGGAGGACACGGGGGGGACTGAAGCTTTCTTT.

About this clone itself: Germline is not matched at one junction end, which may reflect a read error. V usage is TRBV6-5 and J usage is TRBJ1-1; tentative D call: TRBD1 (5 bases). Germline V gene data show CDR1 as MNHEY and CDR2 as SVGAGI. The CDR3 length is 13 residues. CDR3 nucleotides: TGTGCCAGCAGCCGGGGGGTGAATACTGAAGCTTTCTTT. Residues: CASSRGVNTEAFF.

This rearrangement joins TRBV7-9 to TRBJ2-2; D unresolved. The CDR3 has 13 amino acids. CDR1 and CDR2 from the germline V gene are SEHNR and FQNEAQ (reference sequence). The V and J ends lost 4 bases and 5 bases respectively, with 8 bases between them. The CDR3 DNA sequence: TGTGCCAGCAGCTCTTACAGTACCGGGGAGCTGTTTTTT. Amino acids: CASSSYSTGELFF.

The V and J genes are TRBV19 and TRBJ1-1; 9 bases map to TRBD1. Per germline, CDR1 LNHDA and CDR2 SQIVND (reference sequence). This CDR3 spans 15 amino acids. Trimming took 4 bases from V and 7 from J; bases not matched to a gene: 10. The CDR3 here is CASSRGDRDYHEAFF. DNA for the CDR3: TGTGCCAGTAGTAGGGGGGACAGGGACTACCATGAAGCTTTCTTT.